Listed below are T cell receptor beta chains from one sample, sequenced in a study of control samples from healthy donors and cancer patients. Repertoires were generated with immunoSEQ multiplex PCR, while TCRdb's copy carries only in-frame clones and drops some. The repertoire holds over 90,000 clones, with around 89% as singletons. The specimen was PBMCs. Receptors were obtained from a man aged 55 to 70 with lung cancer. The CDR3 runs from the conserved cysteine through the conserved F or W. A D gene is named only where the DNA matches it firmly. Size is stated for part of the rows, as once, few or many counts, or as a class when the clone is expanded.

D: .; V: TRBV12-3/TRBV12-4; J: TRBJ1-2; size: few; DNA: TGTGCCACTTCAGGGAGGAACTATGGCTACACCTTC; CDR3: CATSGRNYGYTF
D: .; V: TRBV19; J: TRBJ1-4; size: once; DNA: TGTGCCAGTAGTACCCGACAGATAAATGAAAAACTGTTTTTT; CDR3: CASSTRQINEKLFF
D: TRBD1; V: TRBV5-4; J: TRBJ1-4; size: .; DNA: TGTGCCAGCAGCCGGGGACAGGGTAATGAAAAACTGTTTTTT; CDR3: CASSRGQGNEKLFF
D: .; V: TRBV5-1; J: TRBJ2-7; size: .; DNA: TGCGCCAGCAGCTTCCGGGAAGCCTACGAGCAGTACTTC; CDR3: CASSFREAYEQYF
D: .; V: TRBV15; J: TRBJ2-1; size: .; DNA: TGTGCCACCAGCAGAGTTTTAGGGGAGAGGAATGAGCAGTTCTTC; CDR3: CATSRVLGERNEQFF
D: .; V: TRBV27; J: TRBJ1-5; size: .; DNA: TGTGCCAGCAGTCTAAATCGATATCAGCCCCAGCATTTT; CDR3: CASSLNRYQPQHF
D: .; V: TRBV27; J: TRBJ1-6; size: medium-sized; DNA: TGTGCCAGCAGCGCATGGGTGGTTAATTCACCCCTCCACTTT; CDR3: CASSAWVVNSPLHF
D: TRBD2; V: TRBV5-1; J: TRBJ2-7; size: .; DNA: TGCGCCAGCAGCTCGGGGACTAGCGGGGGGCCCACCTACGAGCAGTACTTC; CDR3: CASSSGTSGGPTYEQYF
D: .; V: TRBV6-5; J: TRBJ1-6; size: .; DNA: TGTGCCAGCACCCTTGACCCTGATTCACCCCTCCACTTT; CDR3: CASTLDPDSPLHF
D: TRBD1; V: TRBV27; J: TRBJ1-1; size: .; DNA: TGTGCCAGCAGTTTCCGACAGGGGAGGAACACTGAAGCTTTCTTT; CDR3: CASSFRQGRNTEAFF
D: .; V: TRBV6-5; J: TRBJ1-3; size: .; DNA: TGTGCCAGCGGGAGGGGTATTGGAAACACCATATATTTT; CDR3: CASGRGIGNTIYF
D: .; V: TRBV19; J: TRBJ1-1; size: .; DNA: TGTGCCAGTAGTCTTCCGGGGCGAACTGAAGCTTTCTTT; CDR3: CASSLPGRTEAFF
D: .; V: TRBV21-1; J: TRBJ1-5; size: .; DNA: TGTGCCAGCAGCAAAGAAGAAAGGGACAGAGACGAATGGTGGAGCAATCAGCCCCAGCATTTT; CDR3: CASSKEERDRDEWWSNQPQHF
D: .; V: TRBV15; J: TRBJ2-3; size: .; DNA: TGTGCCACCAGCAGGGGGGATCTGGGCACAGATACGCAGTATTTT; CDR3: CATSRGDLGTDTQYF
D: .; V: TRBV7-3; J: TRBJ2-1; size: .; DNA: TGTGCCAGCAGCTTGGGAAAAAATGAGCAGTTCTTC; CDR3: CASSLGKNEQFF
D: TRBD2; V: TRBV5-6; J: TRBJ2-5; size: few; DNA: TGTGCCAGCAGCTTGGGCTGGACTAGGCATGAGACCCAGTACTTC; CDR3: CASSLGWTRHETQYF
D: .; V: TRBV18; J: TRBJ2-1; size: .; DNA: TGTGCCAGCTCACCTCGAGGGAGCTCCTACAATGAGCAGTTCTTC; CDR3: CASSPRGSSYNEQFF
D: .; V: TRBV11-2; J: TRBJ1-2; size: .; DNA: TGTGCCAGCACCCTGGGGGGGGCGGGCTACACCTTC; CDR3: CASTLGGAGYTF
D: TRBD1; V: TRBV5-1; J: TRBJ2-5; size: few; DNA: TGCGCCAGCAGCTTGCGGGACAGCCCACAAGAGACCCAGTACTTC; CDR3: CASSLRDSPQETQYF
D: TRBD1; V: TRBV6-1; J: TRBJ1-2; size: .; DNA: TGTGCCAGCAGTGGAGCGGACAGGGGCAACTATGGCTACACCTTC; CDR3: CASSGADRGNYGYTF
D: TRBD1; V: TRBV30; J: TRBJ2-6; size: .; DNA: TGTGCCTGGATTGACAGGGCTGGGGCCAACGTCCTGACTTTC; CDR3: CAWIDRAGANVLTF
D: TRBD1; V: TRBV30; J: TRBJ1-1; size: .; DNA: TGTGCCTGGAGTGTACAGGGGGACACTGAAGCTTTCTTT; CDR3: CAWSVQGDTEAFF
D: TRBD1; V: TRBV5-1; J: TRBJ1-3; size: once; DNA: TGCGCCAGCAGCTTGGGAGCAACAGGGGAGCCTGGAAACACCATATATTTT; CDR3: CASSLGATGEPGNTIYF
D: .; V: TRBV18; J: TRBJ1-5; size: .; DNA: TGTGCCAGCTCACCACAGGGCAGCTATAGCAATCAGCCCCAGCATTTT; CDR3: CASSPQGSYSNQPQHF
D: .; V: TRBV5-1; J: TRBJ2-2; size: .; DNA: TGCGCCAGCAGCTTAAGTCCCAACCCTAAGCCGGGGGAGCTGTTTTTT; CDR3: CASSLSPNPKPGELFF
D: TRBD1; V: TRBV3-1/TRBV3-2; J: TRBJ2-2; size: .; DNA: TGTGCCAGCAGCCTGGGACAGCACACCGGGGAGCTGTTTTTT; CDR3: CASSLGQHTGELFF
D: TRBD2; V: TRBV5-4; J: TRBJ2-2; size: .; DNA: TGTGCCAGCAGAGCGGGGGGGGTAAACACCGGGGAGCTGTTTTTT; CDR3: CASRAGGVNTGELFF
D: TRBD1; V: TRBV27; J: TRBJ1-5; size: .; DNA: TGTGCCAGCAGTTTCGGGACAGGGGTCAATCAGCCCCAGCATTTT; CDR3: CASSFGTGVNQPQHF
D: .; V: TRBV29-1; J: TRBJ2-5; size: .; DNA: TGCAGCGTCGATTTTTACAGGGTGCAAGAGACCCAGTACTTC; CDR3: CSVDFYRVQETQYF
D: .; V: TRBV5-1; J: TRBJ1-1; size: .; DNA: TGCGCCAGCAGCTTTCCGGGGTTAAACACTGAAGCTTTCTTT; CDR3: CASSFPGLNTEAFF
D: .; V: TRBV30; J: TRBJ1-1; size: once; DNA: TGTGCCTGGAGTGTCGGTCGGCTCACTGAAGCTTTCTTT; CDR3: CAWSVGRLTEAFF
D: .; V: TRBV9; J: TRBJ1-1; size: .; DNA: TGTGCCAGCAGCGTAATGCCTACAGGGCCGAACACTGAAGCTTTCTTT; CDR3: CASSVMPTGPNTEAFF
D: TRBD1; V: TRBV27; J: TRBJ1-5; size: once; DNA: TGTGCCAGCAGGCCCGGACAGGGAGGCGGACAGCCCCAGCATTTT; CDR3: CASRPGQGGGQPQHF
D: .; V: TRBV5-1; J: TRBJ2-3; size: .; DNA: TGCGCCAGCAGCTTGGACAATCTCAGCACAGATACGCAGTATTTT; CDR3: CASSLDNLSTDTQYF
D: .; V: TRBV10-3; J: TRBJ2-3; size: .; DNA: TGTGCCATCAGTGATGGACAGAGCACAGATACGCAGTATTTT; CDR3: CAISDGQSTDTQYF
D: .; V: TRBV19; J: TRBJ1-5; size: .; DNA: TGTGCCAGTAGGCGGGACTGGGATAGCAATCAGCCCCAGCATTTT; CDR3: CASRRDWDSNQPQHF
D: .; V: TRBV12-3/TRBV12-4; J: TRBJ1-2; size: .; DNA: TGTGCCAGCAGTTTCAACAGTCTCGACGGCTACACCTTC; CDR3: CASSFNSLDGYTF
D: .; V: TRBV6-5; J: TRBJ1-5; size: .; DNA: TGTGCCAGCAGTTCTCAGGGTCTGGGCAATCAGCCCCAGCATTTT; CDR3: CASSSQGLGNQPQHF
D: .; V: TRBV30; J: TRBJ2-1; size: .; DNA: TGTGCCTGGAGGCAAAAGTGGGCAACGGATCAGTTCTTC; CDR3: CAWRQKWATDQFF
D: .; V: TRBV5-4; J: TRBJ2-4; size: .; DNA: TGTGCCAGCAGCTTGGTAGAGGGTTTCAAAAACATTCAGTACTTC; CDR3: CASSLVEGFKNIQYF
D: .; V: TRBV24-1; J: TRBJ2-2; size: .; DNA: TGTGCCACCAGTGGCACAGGGACCCGAAACACCGGGGAGCTGTTTTTT; CDR3: CATSGTGTRNTGELFF
D: TRBD1; V: TRBV19; J: TRBJ1-4; size: .; DNA: TGTGCCAGTCGCAGGGGGCCTGAGCAGAAACTGTTTTTT; CDR3: CASRRGPEQKLFF
D: TRBD1; V: TRBV4-1; J: TRBJ2-7; size: .; DNA: TGCGCCAGCAGCCAACTTTGGACAGGGGACTACGAGCAGTACTTC; CDR3: CASSQLWTGDYEQYF
D: .; V: TRBV24-1; J: TRBJ2-5; size: .; DNA: TGTGCCACCAGTGATTCCTTGGGGTCCCAAGAGACCCAGTACTTC; CDR3: CATSDSLGSQETQYF
D: .; V: TRBV6-1; J: TRBJ1-6; size: once; DNA: TGTGCCAGCAGTGAATCTACGCCCGAGTCACCCCTCCACTTT; CDR3: CASSESTPESPLHF
D: .; V: TRBV5-5; J: TRBJ1-5; size: .; DNA: TGTGCCAGCAGCTTGAGTCGGGCAGGCCGACATAGCAATCAGCCCCAGCATTTT; CDR3: CASSLSRAGRHSNQPQHF
D: .; V: TRBV21-1; J: TRBJ2-7; size: .; DNA: TGTGCCAGCAGCAAAGGGGGGAGGCACGAGCAGTACTTC; CDR3: CASSKGGRHEQYF
D: .; V: TRBV7-9; J: TRBJ2-5; size: .; DNA: TGTGCCAGCAGCTTCTCTGGGAACCAAGAGACCCAGTACTTC; CDR3: CASSFSGNQETQYF
D: .; V: TRBV25-1; J: TRBJ2-6; size: once; DNA: TGTGCCAGCAGTGATGCGGCAACTGGGGCCAACGTCCTGACTTTC; CDR3: CASSDAATGANVLTF
D: TRBD1; V: TRBV25-1; J: TRBJ2-7; size: .; DNA: TGTGCCAGCAGTGTCTCCGGGACAGGGTCCTACGAGCAGTACTTC; CDR3: CASSVSGTGSYEQYF
D: .; V: TRBV10-2; J: TRBJ1-2; size: .; DNA: TGCGTCAGCACCACAGGTCTTGGCTACACCTTC; CDR3: CVSTTGLGYTF
D: TRBD2; V: TRBV3-1/TRBV3-2; J: TRBJ2-1; size: .; DNA: TGTGCCAGCAGCCAAGATAGCGGACTAGCGGGGACAAATGAGCAGTTCTTC; CDR3: CASSQDSGLAGTNEQFF
D: .; V: TRBV13; J: TRBJ1-2; size: .; DNA: TGTGCCAGCAGCTTACCCGGCTACTATGGCTACACCTTC; CDR3: CASSLPGYYGYTF